This T cell receptor beta chain was recorded in a study of blood T cell repertoires in COVID-19. As for the study in general: Samples came from the United States, Italy and Spain, spanning acute and convalescent COVID-19. The analysed material was cDNA or gDNA that came from T cells, B-cell-depleted T cells, or PBMCs.

Under the authors' procedure: Amplification of reference gene primers was used by the study to estimate nucleated cell counts. TCRdb's copy holds only in-frame clones and misses some; the assay was immunoSEQ multiplex PCR. V and J calls plus clone size are reproduced from that table; the DNA served to infer D and trimming. The sample comprises roughly 230,000 clones, about nine tenths of which are singletons, and about 1.7% rests with the top ten. The TCR comes from a man in his sixties or seventies with acute or convalescent COVID-19. The specimen was peripheral blood.

The CDR3: CASSLALGQGSDNEQFF. In DNA form, the CDR3 reads TGTGCCAGCAGCTTAGCGTTGGGACAGGGTTCCGACAATGAGCAGTTCTTC. This chain joins TRBV7-6 and TRBJ2-1, with 9 bases matching TRBD1. The CDR3 spans 17 residues. The V gene's germline CDR1 is SGHVS and CDR2 FNYEAQ. V trimming: 0 bases; J trimming: 5 bases; junction bases outside the gene matches: 8.